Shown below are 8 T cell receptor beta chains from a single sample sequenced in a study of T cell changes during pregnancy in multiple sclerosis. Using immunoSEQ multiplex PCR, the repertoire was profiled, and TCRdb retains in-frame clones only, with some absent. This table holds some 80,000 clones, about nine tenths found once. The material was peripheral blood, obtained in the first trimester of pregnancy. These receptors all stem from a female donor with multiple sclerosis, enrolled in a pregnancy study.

This CDR3 reads CASSGEWVLGNSPLHF. The CDR3 nucleotides read TGTGCCAGCAGTGGAGAGTGGGTTCTCGGTAATTCACCCCTCCACTTT. This sequence joins TRBV28 and TRBJ1-6, with D unclear. The CDR3 contains 16 residues. With 5 bases removed from V and 6 bases from J, the gap between germline ends came to 17 bases. Germline V lookup: CDR1 MDHEN, CDR2 SYDVKM. Full variable domain (missing parts from reference TRBV28 and TRBJ1-6): DVKVTQSSRYLVKRTGEKVFLECVQDMDHENMFWYRQDPGLGLRLIYFSYDVKMKEKGDIPEGYSVSREKKERFSLILESASTNQTSMYLCASSGEWVLGNSPLHFGNGTRLTVT.

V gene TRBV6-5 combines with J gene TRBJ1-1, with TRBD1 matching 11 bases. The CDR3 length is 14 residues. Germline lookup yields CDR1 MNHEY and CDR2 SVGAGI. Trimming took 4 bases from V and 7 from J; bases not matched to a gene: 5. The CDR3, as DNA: TGTGCCAGCAGTTCGGGACAGGGGGGGAGTGAAGCTTTCTTT. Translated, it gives CASSSGQGGSEAFF.

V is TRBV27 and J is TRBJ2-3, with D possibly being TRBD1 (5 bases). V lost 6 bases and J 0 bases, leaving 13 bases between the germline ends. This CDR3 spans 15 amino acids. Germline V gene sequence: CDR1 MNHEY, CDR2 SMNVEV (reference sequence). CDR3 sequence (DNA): TGTGCCAGCAGCAAAGGGGAAGCTAGCACAGATACGCAGTATTTT. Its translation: CASSKGEASTDTQYF.

As DNA, the CDR3 is TGCGCCAGCAGCCAAGCCCCCGGGGGGGGGCCTGCAGATACGCAGTATTTT. Amino acid sequence: CASSQAPGGGPADTQYF. The chain employs TRBV4-3 and TRBJ2-3; 8 bases fit TRBD2. This CDR3 contains 17 residues. Germline V gene data show CDR1 as LGHNA and CDR2 as YSLEER. Germline trimming cut 1 base from V and 4 bases from J; bases unmatched to any gene: 10.

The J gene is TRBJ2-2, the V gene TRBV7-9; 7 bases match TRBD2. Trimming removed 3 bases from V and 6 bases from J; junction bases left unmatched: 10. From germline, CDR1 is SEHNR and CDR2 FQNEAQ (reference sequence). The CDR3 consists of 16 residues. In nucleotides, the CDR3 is TGTGCCAGCAGCTTTGCCAGGGCTAGCGGACCCGGGGAGCTGTTTTTT. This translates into CASSFARASGPGELFF.

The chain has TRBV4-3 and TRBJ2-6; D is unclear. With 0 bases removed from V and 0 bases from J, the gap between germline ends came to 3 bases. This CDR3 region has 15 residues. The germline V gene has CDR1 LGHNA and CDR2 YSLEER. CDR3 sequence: CASSQDSSGANVLTF. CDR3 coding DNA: TGCGCCAGCAGCCAAGATAGCTCTGGGGCCAACGTCCTGACTTTC.

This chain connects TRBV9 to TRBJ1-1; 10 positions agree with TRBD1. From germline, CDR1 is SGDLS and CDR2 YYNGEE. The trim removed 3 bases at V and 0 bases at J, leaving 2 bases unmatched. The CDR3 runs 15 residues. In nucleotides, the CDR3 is TGTGCCAGCAGCGGGGACAGGGGACTGAACACTGAAGCTTTCTTT. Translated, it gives CASSGDRGLNTEAFF.

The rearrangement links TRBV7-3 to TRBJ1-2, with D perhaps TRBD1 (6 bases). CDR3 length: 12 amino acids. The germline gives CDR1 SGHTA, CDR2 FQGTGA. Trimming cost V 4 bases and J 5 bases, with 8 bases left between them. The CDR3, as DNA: TGTGCCAGCAGCTCCACAGGGTATGGCTACACCTTC. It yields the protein CASSSTGYGYTF.